The entry below gives a single T cell receptor beta chain sequence along with its context. The length of the CDR3 is 16 residues. CDR1 and CDR2 from the germline V gene are SNHLY and FYNNEI. The V segment lost 2 bases and the J segment 0 bases; nucleotides outside the gene matches: 4. The record originates from a study of CD8 T cells in Susac syndrome. It was treatment-naive patients with stable or active relapsing-remitting disease who made up the multiple sclerosis controls. The RNA, about 0.45 to 1 ug, was put through reverse transcription using random hexamers. The immunoSEQ assay covered 54 Vbeta and 13 Jbeta segments for CDR3. TCRdb re-called the immunoSEQ multiplex PCR reads with MiXCR, one entry per CDR3 protein. The sample lists about 440,000 distinct CDR3 sequences, 85% occurring once.

The sample was CD8+ T cells from PBMCs. The clonotype originates from a human donor with multiple sclerosis. The chain carries TRBV2 and TRBJ2-3; 8 bases map to TRBD2. Here the CDR3 reads CASSELGGRSTDTQYF. In DNA, the CDR3 is TGTGCCAGCAGTGAACTGGGCGGGAGGAGCACAGATACGCAGTATTTT.